This T cell receptor (beta chain) was found in a study of blood T cell repertoires in COVID-19 (dated by TCRdb to about 2020). Regarding the study in general: Samples from collaborators originated in the United States, Italy and Spain and spanned both the acute and convalescent phases of COVID-19. The dataset comprised deeply sampled blood TCRbeta repertoires from subjects exposed to, actively infected with, or recovered from COVID-19. HLA class I and class II types, where available, came from metadata supplied by the sample provider rather than from assay-based typing. The samples were drawn from the first 160 participants of the ongoing ImmuneRACE study and from 950 to 1,500 subjects provided by 6 global collaborators. The material from the prospective study consisted of cDNA or gDNA derived from T cells, B-cell-depleted T cells, or PBMCs. Sample metadata almost always included a de-identified subject ID, COVID-19 status, age in years and sex. The repertoires were released in a freely available public database intended as a resource for research on the immune response to SARS-CoV-2. Broad study findings and their caveats: Clinical and demographic metadata were provided uncurated, with the amount varying by source and participant.

In the prospective study, participants were about 18 to 100 years old, resided in 24 geographic areas of the United States, and were enrolled through a virtual design. Cohort assignment in the prospective study relied on participant-reported clinical history from a screening survey and a study questionnaire. Mobile phlebotomists in the prospective study collected whole blood, serum and a nasopharyngeal or oropharyngeal swab from every participant. Participants in the prospective study had the option to provide additional blood draws and questionnaires over a roughly 2-month period. Blood samples from the prospective study were shipped frozen or at room temperature prior to DNA extraction. From the cysteine up to the phenylalanine, the CDR3 has a length of 16 residues. The retained sequence is limited to the CDR3, 48 bases, with the frame set at the first base. V is reduced by 6 bases and J by 1 base, leaving a spacing of 19 bases between them. CDR1 SQVTM and CDR2 ANQGSEA were looked up in the germline V gene.

The immunoSEQ Assay, a bias-controlled multiplex PCR, was used to amplify TCRbeta CDR3 regions from genomic DNA. As for the original processing: The number of nucleated cells in each sample was estimated by amplification of reference gene primers within the assay. To quantify the absolute abundance of each unique TCRbeta CDR3 rearrangement, sequence reads were collapsed and filtered. For each sample, productive Simpson clonality was calculated by taking the square root of Simpson's diversity index across productive rearrangements. In TCRdb, the immuneACCESS table is reduced to in-frame sequences with V and J assigned. These tables do not hold every clone; where another copy was compared, an unresolved V gene accounts for under half, and the others remain unexplained. Clonal size and the V and J genes are those of that table, whereas D and trimming came from the DNA. The sample data list 200,000 to 300,000 clones, and approximately 88% of these were observed just once. The ten largest account for 1.2% of the sample.

Comments on this clone: Its antigen is currently not known. No qualities accompany the bases; no much larger clone lies one base away.

The rearrangement combines TRBV29-1 with TRBJ1-5; a tentative D call is TRBD1 (6 bases match). The clonotype originates from a woman between 40 and 55 years old with acute COVID-19. Sample: PBMCs or T cells enriched from blood (not recorded which). The DNA reads as follows: TGCAGCGTGGGGAATTCTGGGGGCGAGAGCAATCAGCCCCAGCATTTT. It specifies CSVGNSGGESNQPQHF. The entire variable domain, with the stretches around the CDR3 drawn from the reference TRBV29-1 and TRBJ1-5 proteins, is SAVISQKPSRDICQRGTSLTIQCQVDSQVTMMFWYRQQPGQSLTLIATANQGSEATYESGFVIDKFPISRPNLTFSTLTVSNMSPEDSSIYLCSVGNSGGESNQPQHFGDGTRLSIL.